The 26 T cell receptor beta chains listed next were all sequenced from one sample in a study of technical replicates of blood from several donors. Assay used: immunoSEQ multiplex PCR; TCRdb lists only in-frame clones, some missing. In the table there are more than 65,000 clones, roughly 94% of which are singletons. Sample: T cells isolated from PBMCs. These TCRs come from a human donor in good health.

V usage is TRBV13 and J usage is TRBJ1-2, with D tentatively TRBD1 (5 bases). V was pared by 4 bases and J by 4 bases, with 16 bases between. The germline CDR1 and CDR2 sequences are PRHDT and FYEKMQ (reference sequence). The CDR3 runs to 15 residues. CDR3 amino acids: CASSSGLLFPYGYTF. DNA of the CDR3: TGTGCCAGCAGCTCGGGACTTCTATTTCCCTATGGCTACACCTTC. The full variable domain, with the rest looked up from reference TRBV13 and TRBJ1-2, is AAGVIQSPRHLIKEKRETATLKCYPIPRHDTVYWYQQGPGQDPQFLISFYEKMQSDKGSIPDRFSAQQFSDYHSELNMSSLELGDSALYFCASSSGLLFPYGYTFGSGTRLTVV.

The chain is built from TRBV28 and TRBJ2-7, with 7 bases matching TRBD1. Germline CDR1 reads MDHEN; CDR2 reads SYDVKM. The CDR3 extends over 16 amino acids. The trim removed 1 base at V and 1 base at J, leaving 7 bases unmatched. The CDR3 coding sequence is TGTGCCAGCAGTTTATCTGCCGGGACAGAATCCTACGAGCAGTACTTC. Protein sequence: CASSLSAGTESYEQYF.

The V call is TRBV10-3, the J call TRBJ2-5; 13 bases match TRBD2. The CDR3 contains 20 residues. CDR1 is ENHRY and CDR2 is SYGVKD in the germline V gene. Trimming at V came to 4 bases and at J to 5 bases, leaving 19 bases not matched to a gene. CDR3 in amino acids: CAISASPGLAGDTLRETQYF. The DNA for the CDR3 is TGTGCCATCAGTGCTAGTCCCGGACTAGCGGGGGATACCCTCCGGGAGACCCAGTACTTC.

The V gene is TRBV6-5, the J gene TRBJ1-1, with D uncertain. V shed 2 bases and J shed 6 bases, with 10 bases lying between them. Germline lookup yields CDR1 MNHEY and CDR2 SVGAGI. CDR3 length equals 13 residues. The CDR3 DNA follows: TGTGCCAGCAGTTACCCACTTTCATCTGAAGCTTTCTTT. Translation gives CASSYPLSSEAFF.

The J gene is TRBJ1-1, the V gene TRBV27, with D uncertain. Germline values: CDR1 MNHEY, CDR2 SMNVEV (reference sequence). The CDR3 spans 14 residues. V gave up 6 bases and J gave up 3 bases, with 14 bases separating them. DNA for the CDR3: TGTGCCAGCAGCTTAGACATAAACTACACTGAAGCTTTCTTT. Protein: CASSLDINYTEAFF.

The V call is TRBV4-2, the J call TRBJ1-2, with D possibly TRBD1 on 5 matching bases. V was shortened by 0 bases and J by 2 bases, with 16 bases between the two germline ends. The CDR3 runs 17 residues. CDR1 LGHNA and CDR2 YNFKEQ come from the germline V gene. CDR3 loop: CASSQEGRRGGNYGYTF. CDR3 in DNA: TGTGCCAGCAGCCAAGAGGGGCGGCGCGGGGGAAACTATGGCTACACCTTC.

V is TRBV5-1 and J is TRBJ1-2; unclear D gene. The germline gives CDR1 SGHRS, CDR2 YFSETQ. V was clipped by 1 base and J by 1 base, with 17 bases between them. The CDR3 contains 17 residues. The CDR3 DNA sequence: TGCGCCAGCAGCTTGCCGCCGGGGAGTTCCCATAACTATGGCTACACCTTC. Translating gives CASSLPPGSSHNYGYTF.

The CDR3 region is CASKGRAYEQYF. The CDR3, as DNA: TGTGCCAGTAAGGGGAGGGCCTACGAGCAGTACTTC. This chain joins TRBV11-2 and TRBJ2-7, with TRBD2 identical over 7 bases. Germline CDR1 SGHAT, CDR2 FQNNGV. Losses at the gene ends were 9 bases for V and 2 bases for J; bases not matched to a gene: 4. The CDR3 totals 12 residues.

The V call is TRBV7-2, the J call TRBJ2-7; maybe TRBD2 (5 bases). Germline assignment: CDR1 SGHTA and CDR2 FQGNSA. This CDR3 has 16 amino acids. Trimming left V 2 bases short and J 3 bases short, with 17 bases between. CDR3 loop: CASSLRPAVRDYEQYF. The CDR3 DNA reads as TGTGCCAGCAGCTTACGGCCCGCAGTGAGGGACTACGAGCAGTACTTC.

The rearrangement joins TRBV5-1 to TRBJ2-7; the match to TRBD2 covers 7 bases. This CDR3 has 15 residues. Germline V CDR1 and CDR2: SGHRS, YFSETQ. V shed 0 bases, J shed 2 bases, and the junction held 5 bases outside the gene matches. The CDR3 protein is CASSLELARTYEQYF. The CDR3, as DNA: TGCGCCAGCAGCTTGGAACTAGCGAGAACCTACGAGCAGTACTTC.

The CDR3 sequence is CASSYEIMNTEAFF. The CDR3 nucleotides read TGTGCCAGCAGTTACGAGATTATGAACACTGAAGCTTTCTTT. The chain carries TRBV6-6 and TRBJ1-1, with D unclear. This CDR3 has 14 residues. Germline V gene sequence: CDR1 MNHNY, CDR2 SVGAGI (reference sequence). Deletions cut 2 bases from V and 0 bases from J, with 7 bases between.

This clone was observed once. The V call is TRBV28, the J call TRBJ2-7; 7 bases agree with TRBD1. The CDR3 runs to 19 residues. V shed 5 bases and J 4 bases; nucleotides not matched to a gene: 23. Germline CDR1 is MDHEN and CDR2 is SYDVKM. Here the CDR3 reads CASSPDPTGALAPSYEQYF. As DNA, the CDR3 is TGTGCCAGCAGTCCCGATCCCACAGGGGCCTTAGCCCCCTCATACGAGCAGTACTTC.

The chain couples TRBV6-1 to TRBJ1-1; 7 bases are a match to TRBD1. The V gene's germline CDR1 is MNHNS and CDR2 SASEGT. The CDR3 has 14 amino acids. The J segment lost 5 bases and the V segment lost 2 bases, leaving 5 bases of the junction unmatched. This CDR3 is CASSEYHRGTEAFF. In nucleotides, the CDR3 is TGTGCCAGCAGTGAATATCACAGGGGTACTGAAGCTTTCTTT.

The genes are TRBV19 and TRBJ1-3, with D possibly being TRBD1 (6 bases). Deletions cut 6 bases from V and 3 bases from J, with 12 bases between. The germline V gene has CDR1 LNHDA and CDR2 SQIVND (reference sequence). CDR3 length: 14 amino acids. The CDR3 DNA is TGTGCCAGTAGCAACAGGGATTTTGGAAACACCATATATTTT. Translating it yields CASSNRDFGNTIYF.

This chain links TRBV5-1 with TRBJ2-7, with 13 bases that match TRBD2. V lost 0 bases and J lost 6; bases outside the gene matches: 15. Germline-derived CDR1 and CDR2 are SGHRS and YFSETQ. This CDR3 spans 19 amino acids. The CDR3 reads CASSLAPTLAGGPSREQYF. CDR3 bases: TGCGCCAGCAGCTTGGCCCCTACACTAGCGGGAGGGCCCAGTCGCGAGCAGTACTTC.

This clone was recorded only once. This chain joins TRBV2 and TRBJ2-7; 8 nucleotides match TRBD2. CDR3 length: 14 residues. CDR1 SNHLY and CDR2 FYNNEI come from the germline V gene. J lost 5 bases, V lost 2 bases, and 5 bases had no gene match. The CDR3 DNA reads TGTGCCAGCAGTGAATTGCGGGGGGTCGACGAGCAGTACTTC. Translation: CASSELRGVDEQYF.

The chain recombines TRBV4-1 with TRBJ2-5, with D perhaps TRBD1 (5 bases). CDR1 and CDR2 from the germline V gene are MGHRA and YSYEKL. Trimming removed 0 bases at V and 2 bases at J, with 16 bases between. The CDR3 is made up of 17 amino acids. The CDR3 protein is CASSQDRGAGKQETQYF. The CDR3 nucleotides are TGCGCCAGCAGCCAAGATCGTGGGGCAGGGAAACAAGAGACCCAGTACTTC.

This sequence joins TRBV10-1 and TRBJ2-7; 9 bases fit TRBD1. Looked up from germline, CDR1 is WNHNN and CDR2 is SYGVQD (reference sequence). After removal of 7 bases from V and 3 bases from J, the junction contained 13 bases not matched to a gene. This CDR3 contains 16 residues. CDR3 bases: TGCGCCAGCACACAACCTCCGGGACAGGGATTCTACGAGCAGTACTTC. Translated, it gives CASTQPPGQGFYEQYF.

The V gene is TRBV5-1, the J gene TRBJ1-1; D is ambiguous. Germline values: CDR1 SGHRS, CDR2 YFSETQ. Between the trimmed V and J ends, which lost 3 bases and 0 bases, there was a span of 12 bases. The CDR3 sequence is 15 residues long. The CDR3 spells CASSSLSQLNTEAFF. CDR3 DNA: TGCGCCAGCAGCTCTTTATCACAATTGAACACTGAAGCTTTCTTT. The whole variable domain, filled in from reference TRBV5-1 and TRBJ1-1, reads KAGVTQTPRYLIKTRGQQVTLSCSPISGHRSVSWYQQTPGQGLQFLFEYFSETQRNKGNFPGRFSGRQFSNSRSEMNVSTLELGDSALYLCASSSLSQLNTEAFFGQGTRLTVV.

The chain employs TRBV10-3 and TRBJ2-7; 7 bases align to TRBD1. Unmatched junction bases numbered 7, after V lost 2 bases and J lost 3 bases. The CDR3 covers 15 residues. Germline V gives CDR1 ENHRY, CDR2 SYGVKD. The CDR3 sequence: CAISEPKQGRYEQYF. The CDR3 DNA reads TGTGCCATCAGTGAGCCTAAACAGGGGCGCTACGAGCAGTACTTC.

The chain is built from TRBV9 and TRBJ1-1; unclear D gene. The V end lost 0 bases, the J end lost 3 bases, and 15 bases lay between the germline ends. CDR3 length: 16 residues. Germline loops: CDR1 SGDLS, CDR2 YYNGEE. CDR3 sequence (DNA): TGTGCCAGCAGCGTAGGAGTCCAGGCCGGGGACACTGAAGCTTTCTTT. This encodes CASSVGVQAGDTEAFF.

J is TRBJ2-7 and V is TRBV5-5; D is possibly TRBD1 (6 bases). In germline, CDR1 is SGHKS, CDR2 YYEKEE (reference sequence). The V gene lost 2 bases and the J gene lost 0 bases, with 12 bases spanning the gap. This CDR3 contains 15 residues. This chain's CDR3 is CASSFLGQSSYEQYF. For the CDR3, the DNA is TGTGCCAGCAGCTTTTTAGGACAGAGCTCCTACGAGCAGTACTTC.

This sequence joins TRBV15 and TRBJ1-1; weak D call: TRBD1 (6 bases). The germline V gene encodes CDR1 LNHNV and CDR2 YYDKDF (reference sequence). The length of the CDR3 is 15 residues. V shed 5 bases and J shed 1 base, with 14 bases lying between them. CDR3 in amino acids: CATSDTDSTNTEAFF. CDR3 nucleotides: TGTGCCACCAGCGACACGGACAGTACGAACACTGAAGCTTTCTTT.

V and J are TRBV7-8 and TRBJ1-5; a possible D gene is TRBD1 (5 bases). The length of the CDR3 is 15 residues. Germline CDR1 is SGHVS and CDR2 is FQNEAQ. V lost 5 bases to trimming and J lost 0 bases, with 11 bases between them. CDR3 sequence reads: CASSPAGYSNQPQHF. The CDR3, as DNA: TGTGCCAGCAGCCCCGCAGGGTATAGCAATCAGCCCCAGCATTTT.

The chain employs TRBV5-1 and TRBJ1-1, with TRBD1 identical over 7 bases. Trimming cost V 0 bases and J 6 bases; bases outside gene matches: 8. This CDR3 region has 15 residues. CDR1 SGHRS and CDR2 YFSETQ come from the germline V gene. The CDR3 coding sequence is TGCGCCAGCAGCTTGGGCTCCATTGGGACAGCTGAAGCTTTCTTT. The encoded protein is CASSLGSIGTAEAFF.

The V gene is TRBV4-2, the J gene TRBJ1-4; TRBD1 agrees at 10 bases. There are 17 residues in the CDR3. The ends lost 1 base at V and 8 bases at J; junction bases unmatched: 10. CDR1 and CDR2 from the germline V gene are LGHNA and YNFKEQ. CDR3 nucleotide sequence: TGTGCCAGCAGCCAAGTCCCGGGACAGGGGAGGGGGGAAAAACTGTTTTTT. It codes for CASSQVPGQGRGEKLFF.